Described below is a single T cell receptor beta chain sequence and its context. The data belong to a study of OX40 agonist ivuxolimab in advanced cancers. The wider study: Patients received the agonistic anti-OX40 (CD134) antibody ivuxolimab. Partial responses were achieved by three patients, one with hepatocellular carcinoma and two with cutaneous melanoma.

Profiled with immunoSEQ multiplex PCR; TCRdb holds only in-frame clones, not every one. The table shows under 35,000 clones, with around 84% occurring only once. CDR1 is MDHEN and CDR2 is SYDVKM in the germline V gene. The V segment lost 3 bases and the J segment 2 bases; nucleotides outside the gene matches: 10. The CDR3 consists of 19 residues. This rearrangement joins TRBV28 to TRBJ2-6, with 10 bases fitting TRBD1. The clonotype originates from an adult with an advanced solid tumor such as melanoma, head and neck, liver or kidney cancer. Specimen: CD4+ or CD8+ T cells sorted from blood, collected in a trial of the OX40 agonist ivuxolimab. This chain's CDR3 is CASSFWGGTGEAGANVLTF. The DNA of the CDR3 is TGTGCCAGCAGTTTCTGGGGAGGGACAGGGGAGGCTGGGGCCAACGTCCTGACTTTC.